This T cell receptor beta chain emerged from a study of blood T cell repertoires in COVID-19. The overall study: COVID-19 samples, acute and convalescent, were from the United States, Italy and Spain. The cDNA or gDNA used as material had been derived from T cells, B-cell-depleted T cells, or PBMCs.

Methods used by the authors: Researchers report that nucleated cell counts were estimated from reference gene primer amplification. Clones were read by immunoSEQ multiplex PCR, and TCRdb kept only the in-frame ones, dropping some. V, J and clone size are taken as reported in that table, and D and trimming were inferred from the DNA itself. The sample has about 170,000 clones, 80% to 90% seen once. The length of the CDR3 is 12 residues. The germline V gene has CDR1 SGHNT and CDR2 YENEEA. Trimming shortened V by 4 bases and J by 4 bases, and 5 bases separated the two germline ends. The V gene is TRBV11-3, the J gene TRBJ2-1; no reliable D call. The sample comprised peripheral blood. The TCR sequence derives from a man aged 18 to 30 with active or convalescent COVID-19. The CDR3 DNA is TGTGCCAGCAGCTCCCCTTACAATGAGCAGTTCTTC. Translating gives CASSSPYNEQFF.